The 18 T cell receptor beta chains reported below all come from one sample, sequenced in a study of blood T cell repertoires in COVID-19. Generated by immunoSEQ multiplex PCR, the TCRdb table keeps only in-frame clones and is missing some. This table holds 180,000 or so clones, 75% to 85% found once. The sample taken for sequencing was peripheral blood. These receptors all come from a woman aged 40 to 55 with COVID-19, enrolled during active disease.

The V gene is TRBV27, the J gene TRBJ1-5, with D tentatively TRBD1 (5 bases). Trimming removed 0 bases from V and 2 bases from J, with 11 bases in between. The CDR3 consists of 16 residues. Germline V gives CDR1 MNHEY, CDR2 SMNVEV (reference sequence). CDR3 sequence: CASSLSYRSRNQPQHF. CDR3 DNA sequence: TGTGCCAGCAGTTTATCGTACAGGTCCCGCAATCAGCCCCAGCATTTT.

This chain links TRBV28 with TRBJ2-1; 9 nucleotides line up with TRBD2. Germline CDR1 MDHEN, CDR2 SYDVKM. V lost 4 bases and J lost 4; bases outside the gene matches: 11. The CDR3 has 17 amino acids. The CDR3 here is CASSWIGGRALYNEQFF. The CDR3 nucleotides read TGTGCCAGCAGTTGGATCGGCGGGAGGGCCCTTTACAATGAGCAGTTCTTC.

The chain is built from TRBV5-4 and TRBJ2-3; 7 bases agree with TRBD1. From germline, CDR1 is SGHNT and CDR2 YYREEE (reference sequence). Trimming at V came to 4 bases and at J to 4 bases, leaving 9 bases not matched to a gene. This CDR3 is 15 amino acids long. CDR3 amino acids: CASSQIDRVPDTQYF. DNA for the CDR3: TGTGCCAGCAGCCAGATAGACAGGGTCCCAGATACGCAGTATTTT.

This sequence joins TRBV3-1 (or the pseudogene TRBV3-2) and TRBJ2-5; 10 bases map to TRBD2. V dropped 5 bases and J dropped 4; count of bases not matched to a gene: 10. This CDR3 spans 16 amino acids. Germline values: CDR1 LGHDT, CDR2 YNNKEL (reference sequence). The CDR3 nucleotides are TGTGCCAGCAGCGACTACATAGCGGGGGGTCCAGAGACCCAGTACTTC. It is translated as CASSDYIAGGPETQYF.

A single count supports this clone. This chain links TRBV5-5 with TRBJ2-7; 15 positions agree with TRBD2. Germline values: CDR1 SGHKS, CDR2 YYEKEE (reference sequence). The CDR3 contains 15 residues. J gave up 4 bases and V 3 bases, and 2 bases lay outside the gene matches. The CDR3 loop is CASSSGLAGGYEQYF. In DNA form, the CDR3 reads TGTGCCAGCAGCTCGGGACTAGCGGGAGGTTACGAGCAGTACTTC. Looking up the rest from reference TRBV5-5 and TRBJ2-7 gives the full variable domain: DAGVTQSPTHLIKTRGQQVTLRCSPISGHKSVSWYQQVLGQGPQFIFQYYEKEERGRGNFPDRFSARQFPNYSSELNVNALLLGDSALYLCASSSGLAGGYEQYFGPGTRLTVT.

The chain has TRBV5-4 and TRBJ2-2; no reliable D call. CDR1 is SGHNT, CDR2 YYREEE, per germline (reference sequence). Trimming left V 3 bases short and J 7 bases short, with 4 bases between. CDR3 size: 11 residues. The CDR3 region is CASSSLGELFF. CDR3 coding DNA: TGTGCCAGCAGCTCCCTCGGGGAGCTGTTTTTT.

The gene calls are TRBV7-7 and TRBJ2-7; D possibly corresponds to TRBD2 (6 bases). Per the germline V gene, CDR1 is SSHAT and CDR2 is FNYEAQ (reference sequence). The CDR3 length is 16 residues. In DNA form, the CDR3 reads TGTGCTAGCAGCTTTGGAGGGGTCAGGGCCCCCTACGAGCAGTACGTC. Translation gives CASSFGGVRAPYEQYV.

V usage is TRBV2 and J usage is TRBJ1-1, with D hard to call. CDR3 length equals 14 residues. V dropped 6 bases and J dropped 3 bases, with 14 bases sitting between them. Germline CDR1 SNHLY, CDR2 FYNNEI. CDR3 sequence: CASRVTNLDTEAFF. CDR3 nucleotides: TGTGCCAGCAGGGTGACTAACCTCGACACTGAAGCTTTCTTT.

This clone was seen once. The chain uses TRBV29-1 and TRBJ2-3; possibly TRBD2 for D (5 bases). Germline CDR1 SQVTM, CDR2 ANQGSEA. This CDR3 contains 14 residues. Trimming stripped 1 base from V and 4 bases from J, with 12 bases between. CDR3 nucleotides: TGCAGCGTTGAAGTACCTAGCTCTCCAGATACGCAGTATTTT. It yields the protein CSVEVPSSPDTQYF.

This chain links TRBV7-9 with TRBJ1-3, with D tentatively TRBD1 (5 bases). Trimming took 5 bases from V and 3 from J, leaving 17 bases between them. In germline, CDR1 is SEHNR, CDR2 FQNEAQ (reference sequence). The CDR3 has 16 amino acids. CDR3 protein: CASSPRWGGDGNTIYF. The CDR3 bases are TGTGCCAGCAGCCCCCGATGGGGGGGGGATGGAAACACCATATATTTT.

The V gene is TRBV5-8, the J gene TRBJ2-1; weak D call: TRBD2 (7 bases). There are 16 residues in the CDR3. From germline, CDR1 is SGHTS and CDR2 YDEGEE. V lost 1 base and J lost 5, with 16 bases in between. The CDR3 spells CASSLWGGPSDNEQFF. The CDR3 DNA is TGTGCCAGCAGCTTGTGGGGGGGGCCATCGGACAATGAGCAGTTCTTC.

The chain's CDR3 is CASTGAEQGANTGELFF. In DNA form, the CDR3 reads TGTGCCAGCACTGGAGCAGAACAGGGGGCCAACACCGGGGAGCTGTTTTTT. This chain joins TRBV2 and TRBJ2-2; TRBD1 agrees at 9 bases. The CDR3 extends over 17 amino acids. Trimming at V came to 7 bases and at J to 2 bases, leaving 11 bases not matched to a gene. CDR1 is SNHLY and CDR2 is FYNNEI in the germline V gene.

The chain joins TRBV30 to TRBJ1-4, with D unclear. Germline loops: CDR1 GTSNPN, CDR2 SVGIG (reference sequence). CDR3 size: 11 residues. Trimming shortened V by 2 bases and J by 10 bases, and 8 bases separated the two germline ends. The CDR3 DNA follows: TGTGCCTGGAGTCCACCCGGAAAACTGTTTTTT. As protein: CAWSPPGKLFF.

The genes are TRBV24-1 and TRBJ1-5; D is unresolved. The CDR3 contains 18 residues. Looked up from germline, CDR1 is KGHDR and CDR2 is SFDVKD. Trimming left V 2 bases short and J 0 bases short, with 16 bases between. The CDR3 DNA reads TGTGCCACCAGTGATTCCCCCGACAAGGCGAATAGCAATCAGCCCCAGCATTTT. Its protein product is CATSDSPDKANSNQPQHF.

This clone showed up just a few times. This sequence joins TRBV21-1 and TRBJ1-2; the table's D gene call, TRBD1, was not cross checked with the DNA. TRBV21-1 is termed a pseudogene. This CDR3 has 14 residues. The CDR3 bases are TGTGCCAGCAGCTGGAGTGGGACAAACTATGGCTACACCTTC. Protein sequence: CASSWSGTNYGYTF.

V and J are TRBV25-1 and TRBJ2-5; possible D gene TRBD2, 6 bases. Germline V lookup: CDR1 MGHDK, CDR2 SYGVNS. Trimming removed 8 bases from V and 4 bases from J, with 20 bases in between. The CDR3 has 15 amino acids. Here the CDR3 reads CASSLEGRRGETQYF. The CDR3 region has the DNA TGTGCCAGCTCCCTGGAGGGACGGAGGGGAGAGACCCAGTACTTC.

This clone was counted once. The chain combines TRBV15 with TRBJ1-2; D gene unclear. This CDR3 spans 15 amino acids. V dropped 1 base and J dropped 4 bases, with 13 bases sitting between them. CDR1 and CDR2 from the germline V gene are LNHNV and YYDKDF (reference sequence). In DNA form, the CDR3 reads TGTGCCACCAGCAGAGGTTTGGGCCAATCCTATGGCTACACCTTC. Translation gives CATSRGLGQSYGYTF.

The V call is TRBV29-1, the J call TRBJ2-1; 8 nucleotides align to TRBD2. This CDR3 region has 13 residues. J was trimmed by 9 bases and V by 4 bases; bases with no gene match: 8. The germline CDR1 and CDR2 sequences are SQVTM and ANQGSEA. Here the CDR3 reads CSVALSGSGEQFF. The CDR3, as DNA: TGCAGCGTTGCTCTCAGCGGGAGCGGTGAGCAGTTCTTC.